One sample yielded the 10 T cell receptor beta chains listed below, sequenced in a study of CD8 T cells in ankylosing spondylitis. Each CDR3 protein gets one entry after TCRdb re-called the 5' RACE reads with MiXCR. The sample holds tens of thousands of distinct CDR3 sequences, about 10% seen once. Material: blood, either unsorted or a sorted T cell fraction (not recorded which). The receptor set was obtained from a male donor with ankylosing spondylitis or in good health (not recorded which).

This chain links TRBV12-3 or TRBV12-4 with TRBJ1-6; D is uncertain. V lost 3 bases to trimming and J lost 10 bases, with 10 bases between them. The CDR3 runs 13 residues. The CDR3 DNA reads as TGTGCCAGCAGTTTGGCCCCTAGGTCACCCCTCCACTTT. The encoded protein is CASSLAPRSPLHF.

This clonotype was detected many times. The chain recombines TRBV29-1 with TRBJ1-1; 7 bases are shared with TRBD1. Germline V gene lookup returns CDR1 SQVTM and CDR2 ANQGSEA. The length of the CDR3 is 15 residues. Germline trimming cut 2 bases from V and 0 bases from J; bases unmatched to any gene: 6. CDR3 sequence reads: CSVEKGASMNTEAFF. DNA for the CDR3: TGCAGCGTTGAAAAGGGGGCAAGCATGAACACTGAAGCTTTCTTT.

This clonotype was recorded many times. The V gene is TRBV5-4, the J gene TRBJ1-2; D gene ambiguous. V shed 1 base and J shed 9 bases, with 13 bases lying between them. The CDR3 has 13 amino acids. Germline lookup yields CDR1 SGHNT and CDR2 YYREEE (reference sequence). CDR3 region: CASSLNQAVRYTF. The CDR3 DNA follows: TGTGCCAGCAGCTTGAATCAGGCGGTTCGCTACACCTTC. The full variable domain, rest sourced from reference TRBV5-4 and TRBJ1-2, is ETGVTQSPTHLIKTRGQQVTLRCSSQSGHNTVSWYQQALGQGPQFIFQYYREEENGRGNFPPRFSGLQFPNYSSELNVNALELDDSALYLCASSLNQAVRYTFGSGTRLTVV.

This clonotype has a count of ten or more. The chain employs TRBV9 and TRBJ1-1; D might be TRBD1 (5 bases). V lost 0 bases and J lost 4, with 10 bases in between. CDR3 length: 14 residues. Germline CDR1 is SGDLS and CDR2 is YYNGEE. In nucleotides, the CDR3 is TGTGCCAGCAGCGTAGGGGCCAGGGTCACTGAAGCTTTCTTT. It specifies CASSVGARVTEAFF.

This clonotype was seen ten or more times. The chain recombines TRBV5-1 with TRBJ2-1, with no clear D. The length of the CDR3 is 11 residues. CDR1 and CDR2 (germline): SGHRS, YFSETQ. The V end lost 9 bases, the J end lost 1 base, and 5 bases lay between the germline ends. CDR3 sequence reads: CATSSYNEQFF. The CDR3 DNA follows: TGCGCCACCTCTTCCTACAATGAGCAGTTCTTC.

This clonotype was recorded at least ten times. The chain is built from TRBV5-1 and TRBJ2-1; 7 bases align to TRBD2. Germline lookup yields CDR1 SGHRS and CDR2 YFSETQ. CDR3 length: 15 residues. V was pared by 2 bases and J by 7 bases, with 9 bases of the junction left unmatched. The CDR3: CASSFGGSGFNEQFF. The CDR3, as DNA: TGCGCCAGCAGCTTCGGGGGGAGCGGGTTTAATGAGCAGTTCTTC. Together with reference TRBV5-1 and TRBJ2-1, the CDR3 gives the full variable domain: KAGVTQTPRYLIKTRGQQVTLSCSPISGHRSVSWYQQTPGQGLQFLFEYFSETQRNKGNFPGRFSGRQFSNSRSEMNVSTLELGDSALYLCASSFGGSGFNEQFFGPGTRLTVL.

This clonotype has more than one count but fewer than ten. V gene TRBV14 combines with J gene TRBJ2-2, with D possibly called TRBD1 or TRBD2 (5 bases each). Germline CDR1 reads SGHDN; CDR2 reads FVKESK. The ends were cut back, 3 bases at V and 7 bases at J, with 24 bases in the middle. CDR3 length equals 18 residues. In DNA form, the CDR3 reads TGTGCCAGCAGCCAGTACCTCAAGAGTAGCGCAGGGCACGGGGAGCTGTTTTTT. Translated, it gives CASSQYLKSSAGHGELFF.

The chain couples TRBV27 to TRBJ2-7, with 12 bases matching TRBD1. Looked up from germline, CDR1 is MNHEY and CDR2 is SMNVEV (reference sequence). V lost 6 bases to trimming and J lost 4 bases; unmatched junction nucleotides: 10. The CDR3 length is 16 residues. The CDR3 nucleotides read TGTGCCAGCAGCCCGTTGCCGGGACAGGGGGCTTACGAGCAGTACTTC. Translating it yields CASSPLPGQGAYEQYF.

This clonotype was seen ten or more times. The V and J genes are TRBV6-1 and TRBJ1-5; D unresolved. The CDR3 covers 14 residues. Deletions cut 8 bases from V and 2 bases from J, with 13 bases between. Germline V gene sequence: CDR1 MNHNS, CDR2 SASEGT. CDR3 protein: CASGSRVGNQPQHF. CDR3 nucleotides: TGTGCCAGCGGGAGTAGGGTAGGCAATCAGCCCCAGCATTTT.

V gene TRBV7-2 combines with J gene TRBJ2-7; possibly TRBD2 for D (6 bases). Trimming pared 2 bases from V and 6 bases from J, leaving 17 bases between. The CDR3 runs 15 residues. CDR1 and CDR2 from the germline V gene are SGHTA and FQGNSA. The CDR3 is CASSLFSRLGGEQYF. CDR3 nucleotides: TGTGCCAGCAGCTTATTCTCGAGATTGGGGGGCGAGCAGTACTTC. The variable domain in full, completed from reference TRBV7-2 and TRBJ2-7, reads GAGVSQSPSNKVTEKGKDVELRCDPISGHTALYWYRQSLGQGLEFLIYFQGNSAPDKSGLPSDRFSAERTGGSVSTLTIQRTQQEDSAVYLCASSLFSRLGGEQYFGPGTRLTVT.